This T cell receptor (beta chain) was sequenced for a study of shared clonotypes between healthy human individuals. Using immunoSEQ multiplex PCR, the repertoire was profiled, and TCRdb retains in-frame clones only, with some absent. The data show 2 million or so clones, roughly 95% seen once. CD45RO-negative CD8 cells positively selected for CCR7 made up the naive population, which excluded terminally differentiated effector memory CD45RA+ cells. The CDR3 consists of 14 residues. Germline values: CDR1 MGHRA, CDR2 YSYEKL. With 0 bases removed from V and 1 base from J, the gap between germline ends came to 7 bases.

The receptor comes from a man younger than 35 in good health. This chain joins TRBV4-1 and TRBJ2-7; the D is unclear. The sample was naive CD8+ T cells sorted from blood. The CDR3 bases are TGCGCCAGCAGCCAAGACTCCTTATCCTACGAGCAGTACTTC. Its translation: CASSQDSLSYEQYF.